The 20 T cell receptor beta chains below were found in one sample sequenced in a study of cytomegalovirus exposure and HLA in healthy donors. The primer mix had 60 Vbeta and 13 Jbeta primers. The protocol was immunoSEQ multiplex PCR, while the TCRdb copy is restricted to in-frame clones and leaves out a portion. Counted here are about 150,000 clones, roughly 70% occurring once; the ten biggest clones make up approximately 2.3%. Sequenced input: PBMCs. These receptors all come from a young man in good health and CMV-seronegative.

The sample holds a few counts of this clone. The chain combines TRBV29-1 with TRBJ1-2; TRBD1 matches 12 bases. The CDR3 has 14 residues. The V and J ends lost 5 bases and 6 bases, in that order; junction bases with no gene match: 7. Per germline, CDR1 SQVTM and CDR2 ANQGSEA. CDR3 protein: CSVWDRGRENGYTF. CDR3 nucleotide sequence: TGCAGCGTTTGGGACAGGGGGCGGGAGAATGGCTACACCTTC.

The chain carries TRBV28 and TRBJ1-2; the D gene is possibly TRBD1 (5 bases). The CDR3 runs 16 residues. The V gene's germline CDR1 is MDHEN and CDR2 SYDVKM. The V end was cut by 5 bases, the J end by 8 bases, with 24 bases between. As DNA, the CDR3 is TGTGCCAGCAGTCCTCGGACAATGTTCTCCCCTATCGGCTACACCTTC. Encoded protein: CASSPRTMFSPIGYTF.

J is TRBJ2-7 and V is TRBV9; possibly TRBD1 for D (8 bases). The CDR3 is 18 residues long. Germline-derived CDR1 and CDR2 are SGDLS and YYNGEE. The V gene lost 4 bases and the J gene lost 0 bases, with 23 bases spanning the gap. CDR3 sequence (DNA): TGTGCCAGCAGCCCGACAACAGGGGGGGACGGACACTCCTACGAGCAGTACTTC. This codes for CASSPTTGGDGHSYEQYF.

The V gene is TRBV15, the J gene TRBJ2-3; 9 bases agree with TRBD2. V lost 1 base, J lost 3 bases, and 14 bases stayed unmatched. The CDR3 sequence is 19 residues long. CDR1 LNHNV and CDR2 YYDKDF come from the germline V gene (reference sequence). The CDR3 region is CATSRVPPTSGRRTDTQYF. The CDR3 DNA sequence: TGTGCCACCAGCAGAGTCCCCCCGACTAGCGGCCGGCGAACAGATACGCAGTATTTT.

The CDR3 nucleotides read TGTGCCAGCAGCTTAGGTTACGACAGTACTGAACTGTTTTTT. Its translation: CASSLGYDSTELFF. V gene TRBV7-8 combines with J gene TRBJ1-4; D is possibly TRBD1 (5 bases). The CDR3 is 14 amino acids. Germline lookup yields CDR1 SGHVS and CDR2 FQNEAQ. V lost 1 base and J 12 bases, leaving 15 bases between the germline ends.

The genes are TRBV5-4 and TRBJ2-3, with TRBD2 as a possible D gene (5 bases). Per germline, CDR1 SGHNT and CDR2 YYREEE (reference sequence). Deletions cut 1 base from V and 1 base from J, with 13 bases between. There are 16 residues in the CDR3. CDR3 nucleotides: TGTGCCAGCAGCTTGCCGCGAGAGGAGGGCACAGATACGCAGTATTTT. Translation gives CASSLPREEGTDTQYF.

J is TRBJ2-7 and V is TRBV7-9; D gene ambiguous. The V end lost 0 bases, the J end lost 2 bases, and 8 bases lay between the germline ends. The CDR3 loop spans 14 amino acids. Germline lookup yields CDR1 SEHNR and CDR2 FQNEAQ (reference sequence). CDR3 bases: TGTGCCAGCAGCTTAGCACTCCCCCCCTACGAGCAGTACTTC. This translates into CASSLALPPYEQYF. Together with reference TRBV7-9 and TRBJ2-7, the CDR3 gives the full variable domain: DTGVSQNPRHKITKRGQNVTFRCDPISEHNRLYWYRQTLGQGPEFLTYFQNEAQLEKSRLLSDRFSAERPKGSFSTLEIQRTEQGDSAMYLCASSLALPPYEQYFGPGTRLTVT.

The chain employs TRBV5-6 and TRBJ1-6; TRBD1 aligns across 8 bases. CDR1 is SGHDT and CDR2 is YYEEEE in the germline V gene. The CDR3 loop spans 15 amino acids. V shed 4 bases and J 3 bases; nucleotides not matched to a gene: 3. Here the CDR3 reads CASSGQGNYNSPLHF. The CDR3 DNA reads TGTGCCAGCAGCGGACAGGGAAACTATAATTCACCCCTCCACTTT.

The rearrangement joins TRBV6-5 to TRBJ2-1, with 10 bases matching TRBD1. This CDR3 has 16 residues. Germline CDR1 is MNHEY and CDR2 is SVGAGI. The junction had 7 bases not matched to a gene; V was cut back by 1 base and J by 7 bases. The CDR3 coding sequence is TGTGCCAGCAGTTACTTACCCGGGACAGGGGAAAATGAGCAGTTCTTC. It yields the protein CASSYLPGTGENEQFF.

J is TRBJ1-5 and V is TRBV4-3; tentative D call: TRBD1 (6 bases). The CDR3 contains 15 residues. Deletions cut 1 base from V and 5 bases from J, with 12 bases between. Germline lookup yields CDR1 LGHNA and CDR2 YSLEER. The CDR3 sequence is CASSQVFGTHQPQHF. The DNA of the CDR3 is TGCGCCAGCAGCCAAGTTTTCGGGACACATCAGCCCCAGCATTTT.

This clone showed up just a few times. The chain employs TRBV7-9 and TRBJ1-6, with a tentative D call TRBD1 (6 bases). This CDR3 is built from 17 residues. Germline loops: CDR1 SEHNR, CDR2 FQNEAQ (reference sequence). Deletions cut 3 bases from V and 0 bases from J, with 12 bases between. The CDR3 sequence: CASSFGQQSSYNSPLHF. The CDR3 DNA sequence: TGTGCCAGCAGCTTTGGACAGCAGAGCTCCTATAATTCACCCCTCCACTTT.

This sequence joins TRBV9 and TRBJ1-2, with 7 bases fitting TRBD1. The CDR3 runs 15 residues. V shed 3 bases and J 5 bases; nucleotides not matched to a gene: 10. CDR1 SGDLS and CDR2 YYNGEE come from the germline V gene. The CDR3: CASSALDRDWYGYTF. In DNA form, the CDR3 reads TGTGCCAGCAGCGCCCTAGACAGGGATTGGTATGGCTACACCTTC.

Points on this clone: One junction end disagrees with the germline gene, perhaps due to a read error. The chain uses TRBV5-6 and TRBJ1-2; 8 nucleotides agree with TRBD1. The V gene's germline CDR1 is SGHDT and CDR2 YYEEEE. CDR3 size: 14 residues. The CDR3 here is CASSVGQGHYGYPF. CDR3 coding DNA: TGTGCCAGCAGCGTCGGACAGGGACACTATGGCTACCCCTTC.

This rearrangement joins TRBV21-1 to TRBJ2-2; the D segment call TRBD2 is taken from the table without a DNA check. TRBV21-1 counts as a pseudogene. This CDR3 has 16 residues. In DNA, the CDR3 is TGTGCCAGCAGCAACGACCCTTTGACTAGAACCGGGGAGCTGTTTTTT. This codes for CASSNDPLTRTGELFF.

The J gene is TRBJ1-2, the V gene TRBV29-1; D uncertain. Germline values: CDR1 SQVTM, CDR2 ANQGSEA. Trimming cost V 5 bases and J 2 bases, with 12 bases left between them. This CDR3 region has 13 residues. The CDR3 loop is CSVLAVQNYGYTF. The CDR3 DNA reads as TGCAGCGTTCTGGCAGTACAGAACTATGGCTACACCTTC.

This chain joins TRBV5-4 and TRBJ2-7; 8 bases are shared with TRBD1. Germline CDR1 is SGHNT and CDR2 is YYREEE (reference sequence). With 0 bases clipped from V and 7 bases from J, the junction kept 9 bases outside the gene matches. The CDR3 totals 15 residues. The CDR3 loop reads CASSLGQGALGEQYF. CDR3 nucleotide sequence: TGTGCCAGCAGCTTGGGGCAGGGGGCGCTGGGGGAGCAGTACTTC.

J is TRBJ2-5 and V is TRBV15, with 14 bases lining up with TRBD2. This CDR3 is built from 16 residues. The trim removed 4 bases at V and 5 bases at J, leaving 6 bases unmatched. CDR1 LNHNV and CDR2 YYDKDF come from the germline V gene (reference sequence). CDR3 in DNA: TGTGCCACCAGCACCGGGACTAGCGGGGGCTGGGAGACCCAGTACTTC. Protein sequence: CATSTGTSGGWETQYF.

The chain uses TRBV6-1 and TRBJ2-5, with D tentatively TRBD2 (6 bases). V shed 8 bases and J shed 5 bases, with 12 bases lying between them. Germline CDR1 reads MNHNS; CDR2 reads SASEGT. CDR3 size: 12 residues. The DNA for the CDR3 is TGTGCCAGCTCACTGGGGAGGGAGACCCAGTACTTC. This encodes CASSLGRETQYF.

The chain carries TRBV4-1 and TRBJ1-1; D not certain. The CDR3 is 13 amino acids. Germline values: CDR1 MGHRA, CDR2 YSYEKL. V was pared by 2 bases and J by 5 bases, with 9 bases between. CDR3 nucleotides: TGCGCCAGCAGCCAACAGGTTATAACTGAAGCTTTCTTT. This encodes CASSQQVITEAFF.

CDR3 DNA: TGTGCCAGCAGCTTGCAACAGGAATACTCCTATAATTCACCCCTCCACTTT. It yields the protein CASSLQQEYSYNSPLHF. The V gene is TRBV5-6, the J gene TRBJ1-6, with a possible D match to TRBD1 (5 bases). Trimming left V 1 base short and J 0 bases short, with 11 bases between. The CDR3 totals 17 residues. CDR1 is SGHDT and CDR2 is YYEEEE in the germline V gene. The variable domain in full, completed from reference TRBV5-6 and TRBJ1-6, reads DAGVTQSPTHLIKTRGQQVTLRCSPKSGHDTVSWYQQALGQGPQFIFQYYEEEERQRGNFPDRFSGHQFPNYSSELNVNALLLGDSALYLCASSLQQEYSYNSPLHFGNGTRLTVT.